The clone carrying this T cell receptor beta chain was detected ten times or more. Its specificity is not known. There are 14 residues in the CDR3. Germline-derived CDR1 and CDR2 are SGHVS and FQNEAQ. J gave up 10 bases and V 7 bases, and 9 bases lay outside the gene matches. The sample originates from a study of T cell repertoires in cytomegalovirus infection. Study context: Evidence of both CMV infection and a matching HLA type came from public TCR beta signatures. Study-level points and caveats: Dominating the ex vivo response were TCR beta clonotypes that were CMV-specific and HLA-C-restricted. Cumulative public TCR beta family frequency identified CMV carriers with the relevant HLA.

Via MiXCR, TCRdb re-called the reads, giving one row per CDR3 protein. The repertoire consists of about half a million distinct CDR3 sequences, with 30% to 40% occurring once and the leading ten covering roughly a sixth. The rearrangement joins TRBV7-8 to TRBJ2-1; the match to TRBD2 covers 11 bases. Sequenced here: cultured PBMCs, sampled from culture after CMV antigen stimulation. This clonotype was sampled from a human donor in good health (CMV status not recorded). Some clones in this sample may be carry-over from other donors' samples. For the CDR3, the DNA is TGTGCCAGCACCGCGGGAACTAGCGGGAGAGAGCAGTTCTTC. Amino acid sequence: CASTAGTSGREQFF.